This T cell receptor (beta chain) was captured by sequencing in a study of molecular identifiers for immune sequencing clone quantification. This clonotype was seen more than once but under ten times. TCRdb ran MiXCR on the PCR reads and lists one entry per CDR3 protein. This sample has under 600,000 distinct CDR3 sequences, with around 21% found just once. This CDR3 region has 15 residues. V was cut by 0 bases and J by 7 bases, with 18 bases left in between. Germline V gene lookup returns CDR1 GTSNPN and CDR2 SVGIG (reference sequence). The sequenced material came from naive CD8+ T cells from blood, with Jurkat cell RNA spiked in. Specified subset: FACS-sorted CD8+CD4-CCR7+CD45RA+ naive T cells. The TCR originated in a human donor in good health. Some libraries in this study had Jurkat cell RNA spiked in. This chain joins TRBV30 and TRBJ1-2, with D perhaps TRBD1 (5 bases). CDR3 DNA sequence: TGTGCCTGGAGTGTAATGAATTATGGGGACTCTGGCTACACCTTC. As protein: CAWSVMNYGDSGYTF.